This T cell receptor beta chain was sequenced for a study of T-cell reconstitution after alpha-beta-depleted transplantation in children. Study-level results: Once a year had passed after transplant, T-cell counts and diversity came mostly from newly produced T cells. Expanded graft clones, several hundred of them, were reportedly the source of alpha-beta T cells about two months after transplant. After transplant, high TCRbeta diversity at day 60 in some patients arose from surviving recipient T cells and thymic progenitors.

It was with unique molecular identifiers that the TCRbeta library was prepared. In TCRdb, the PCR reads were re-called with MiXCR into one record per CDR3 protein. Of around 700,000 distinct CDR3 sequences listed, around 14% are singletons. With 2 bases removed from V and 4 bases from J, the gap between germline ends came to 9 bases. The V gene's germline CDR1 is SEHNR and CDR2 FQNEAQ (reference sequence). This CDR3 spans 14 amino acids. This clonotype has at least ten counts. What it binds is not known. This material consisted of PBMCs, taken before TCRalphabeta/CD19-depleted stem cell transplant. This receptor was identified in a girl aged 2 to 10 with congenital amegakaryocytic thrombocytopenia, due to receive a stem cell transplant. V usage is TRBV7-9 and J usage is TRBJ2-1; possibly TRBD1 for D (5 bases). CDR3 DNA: TGTGCCAGCAGCTTACGAGACAGATACAATGAGCAGTTCTTC. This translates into CASSLRDRYNEQFF. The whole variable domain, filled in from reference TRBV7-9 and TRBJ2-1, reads DTGVSQNPRHKITKRGQNVTFRCDPISEHNRLYWYRQTLGQGPEFLTYFQNEAQLEKSRLLSDRFSAERPKGSFSTLEIQRTEQGDSAMYLCASSLRDRYNEQFFGPGTRLTVL.